The table lists the clone carrying this T cell receptor beta chain with a few counts. This entry is derived from a study of spatial heterogeneity in lung cancer. Time point: sample taken at primary tumor resection. Each CDR3 protein is one row after TCRdb ran MiXCR on the 5' RACE reads. The sample includes 40,000 to 45,000 distinct CDR3 sequences, about 6.8% of them seen just once. The CDR3 has 12 amino acids. The V and J ends lost 7 bases and 0 bases respectively, with 6 bases between them. Germline values: CDR1 MNHEY, CDR2 SVGAGI. This sequence joins TRBV6-5 and TRBJ1-1, with D hard to call. This material consisted of PBMCs, taken at surgery. This receptor was obtained from a female donor with early-stage non-small cell lung cancer. CDR3: CASKGLNTEAFF. The CDR3 nucleotides are TGTGCCAGCAAAGGGCTGAACACTGAAGCTTTCTTT.